These T cell receptor beta chains were read from a single sample in a study of T cell responses to AZD1222 COVID-19 vaccine. Here immunoSEQ multiplex PCR was the method, and the copy in TCRdb shows in-frame clones only, minus some. Of some 130,000 clones in the sample, about 90% were seen once. The sample consisted of peripheral blood, taken on day 0 of AZD1222 vaccination. These receptors were taken from an adult in good health. Each CDR3 is given with its conserved first and last residue. The D gene is left open where the match is weak. Only some rows state a clone size, as once, few, many or a class for expanded clones.

v_gene	abundance	j_gene	d_gene	CDR3aa	CDR3nt
TRBV5-1	.	TRBJ2-3	.	CASSLELAGRGDTQYF	TGCGCCAGCAGCTTGGAGCTAGCCGGACGGGGAGATACGCAGTATTTT
TRBV28	few	TRBJ2-2	.	CASRGVGTEARELFF	TGTGCCAGCAGGGGGGTAGGCACCGAGGCGCGGGAGCTGTTTTTT
TRBV6-5	.	TRBJ2-3	TRBD1	CASSYSTGDPPGTQYF	TGTGCCAGCAGTTATTCGACAGGGGACCCGCCGGGGACGCAGTATTTT
TRBV15	.	TRBJ1-1	.	CATSRDHGGTGTEAFF	TGTGCCACCAGCAGAGATCATGGCGGCACGGGCACTGAAGCTTTCTTT
TRBV2	.	TRBJ1-2	.	CASSEYLRTNYGYTF	TGTGCCAGCAGTGAATATTTGAGGACTAACTATGGCTACACCTTC
TRBV6-2/TRBV6-3	.	TRBJ2-3	.	CASSLLSTDTQYF	TGTGCCAGCAGCCTCCTAAGCACAGATACGCAGTATTTT
TRBV27	.	TRBJ2-1	TRBD2	CASSQGPSGRRNEQFF	TGTGCCAGCAGTCAAGGCCCGAGCGGGAGACGCAATGAGCAGTTCTTC
TRBV2	.	TRBJ2-7	TRBD1	CASTGSTGVLSYEQYF	TGTGCCAGCACCGGATCGACAGGGGTCCTATCCTACGAGCAGTACTTC
TRBV9	.	TRBJ2-1	.	CASSGWDLSSYNEQFF	TGTGCCAGCAGCGGATGGGACCTTAGCTCCTACAATGAGCAGTTCTTC
TRBV19	.	TRBJ1-5	.	CASSSTGTRAEVDQPQHF	TGTGCCAGTAGTTCCACCGGGACAAGGGCAGAGGTCGATCAGCCCCAGCATTTT
TRBV6-4	.	TRBJ2-3	TRBD2	CASSDSTSADTQYF	TGTGCCAGCAGTGACTCGACTAGCGCAGATACGCAGTATTTT
TRBV2	.	TRBJ2-3	TRBD2	CASSPGGLAGVADTQYF	TGTGCCAGCAGCCCTGGTGGGCTAGCGGGAGTGGCAGATACGCAGTATTTT
TRBV19	once	TRBJ2-7	TRBD2	CASSIARSGRVSYEQYF	TGTGCCAGTAGTATAGCGCGGAGCGGGAGGGTTTCCTACGAGCAGTACTTC
TRBV11-1	.	TRBJ1-4	.	CASSLSNGRKEKLFF	TGTGCCAGCAGCTTAAGTAATGGTCGTAAAGAAAAACTGTTTTTT
TRBV7-2	once	TRBJ2-6	.	CASSFAPTGANVLTF	TGTGCCAGCAGCTTTGCCCCCACTGGGGCCAACGTCCTGACTTTC
TRBV19	.	TRBJ1-5	.	CASSMGAGSRQPQHF	TGTGCCAGTAGTATGGGGGCAGGGTCTCGGCAGCCCCAGCATTTT
TRBV5-1	.	TRBJ2-7	TRBD1	CASSLQTGATYEQYF	TGCGCCAGCAGCTTACAGACAGGGGCGACCTACGAGCAGTACTTC
TRBV18	.	TRBJ1-4	.	CASSPFGEKLFF	TGTGCCAGCTCACCCTTCGGCGAAAAACTGTTTTTT
TRBV11-2	once	TRBJ2-1	.	CASSFSPSEQFF	TGTGCCAGCAGCTTCTCCCCCTCTGAGCAGTTCTTC
TRBV10-3	.	TRBJ2-3	.	CAISESSAGGNTQYF	TGTGCCATCAGTGAGTCGTCGGCGGGCGGGAATACGCAGTATTTT
TRBV2	few	TRBJ2-7	.	CASSEAMSAAGYEQYF	TGTGCCAGCAGTGAAGCGATGTCTGCTGCTGGCTACGAGCAGTACTTC
TRBV27	once	TRBJ1-6	.	CASSFSKVFALDNSPLHF	TGTGCCAGCAGTTTCAGCAAGGTATTCGCCCTCGATAATTCACCCCTCCACTTT
TRBV7-2	.	TRBJ2-3	.	CASSSGSRLGGTDTQYF	TGTGCCAGCAGCTCCGGGAGTAGACTAGGGGGCACAGATACGCAGTATTTT
TRBV19	.	TRBJ1-5	.	CASSPLPGSSNQPQHF	TGTGCCAGTAGTCCACTCCCCGGCTCATCCAATCAGCCCCAGCATTTT